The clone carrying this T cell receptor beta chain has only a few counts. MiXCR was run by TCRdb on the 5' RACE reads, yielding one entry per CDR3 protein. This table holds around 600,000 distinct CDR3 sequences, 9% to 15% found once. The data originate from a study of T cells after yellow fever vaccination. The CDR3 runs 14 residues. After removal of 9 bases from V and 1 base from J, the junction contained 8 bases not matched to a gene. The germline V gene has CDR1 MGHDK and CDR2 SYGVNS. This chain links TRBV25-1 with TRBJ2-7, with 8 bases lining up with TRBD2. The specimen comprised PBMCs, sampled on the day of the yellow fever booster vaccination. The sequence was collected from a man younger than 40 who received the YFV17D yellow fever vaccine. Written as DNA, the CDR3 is TGTGCCAGTCTAGGCGGGAGGTCGTCCTACGAGCAGTACTTC. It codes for CASLGGRSSYEQYF.